This entry is about one T cell receptor (beta chain). These data originate in a study of TIL therapy for anti-PD-1-resistant metastatic lung cancer. Time point here: pre-treatment sample, taken before nivolumab and TIL therapy. The V gene lost 3 bases and the J gene lost 5 bases, with 10 bases spanning the gap. This CDR3 contains 14 residues. Germline loops: CDR1 LGHNA, CDR2 YNFKEQ. The libraries were made with immunoSEQ v3. Repertoires were generated with immunoSEQ multiplex PCR, while TCRdb's copy carries only in-frame clones and drops some. The data contain tens of thousands of clones, about 70% of them singletons.

The source of this sequence is a person aged 25 to 85 with non-small cell lung cancer. Source: blood, taken at baseline. The J gene is TRBJ1-4, the V gene TRBV4-2; the D is unclear. The CDR3 protein is CASSQGPANEKLFF. CDR3 nucleotides: TGTGCCAGCAGCCAGGGTCCGGCGAATGAAAAACTGTTTTTT.